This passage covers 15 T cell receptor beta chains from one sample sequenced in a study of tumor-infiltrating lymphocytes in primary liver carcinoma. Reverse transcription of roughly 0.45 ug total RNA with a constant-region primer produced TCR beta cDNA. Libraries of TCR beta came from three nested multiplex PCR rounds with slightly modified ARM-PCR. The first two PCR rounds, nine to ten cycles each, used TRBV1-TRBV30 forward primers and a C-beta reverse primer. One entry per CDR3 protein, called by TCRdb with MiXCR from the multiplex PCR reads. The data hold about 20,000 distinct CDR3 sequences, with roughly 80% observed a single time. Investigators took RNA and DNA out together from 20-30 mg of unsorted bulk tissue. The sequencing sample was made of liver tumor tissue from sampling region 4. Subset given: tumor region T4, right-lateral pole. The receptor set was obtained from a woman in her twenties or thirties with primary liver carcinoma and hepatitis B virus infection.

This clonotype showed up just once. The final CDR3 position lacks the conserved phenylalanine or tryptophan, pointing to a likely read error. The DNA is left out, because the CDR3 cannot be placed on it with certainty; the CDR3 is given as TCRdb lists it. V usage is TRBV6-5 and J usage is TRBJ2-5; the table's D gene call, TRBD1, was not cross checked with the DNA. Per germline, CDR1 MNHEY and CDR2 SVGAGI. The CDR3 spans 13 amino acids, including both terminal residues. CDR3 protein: CASSTDRELTHYL.

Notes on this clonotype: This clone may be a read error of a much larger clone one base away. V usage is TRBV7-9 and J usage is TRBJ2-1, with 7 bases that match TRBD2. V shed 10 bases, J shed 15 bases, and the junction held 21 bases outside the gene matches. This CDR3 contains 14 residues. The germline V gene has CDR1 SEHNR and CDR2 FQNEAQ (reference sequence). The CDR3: CATTSASSYNGRFF. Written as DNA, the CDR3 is TGTGCCACCACTAGCGCAAGCTCCTACAATGGGCGGTTCTTC.

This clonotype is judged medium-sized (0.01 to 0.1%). The CDR3 DNA is TGTGCCAGCAGCTTGTGGGCGGCTCCTAATCAGCCCCAGCATTTT. This gives the protein CASSLWAAPNQPQHF. V gene TRBV5-6 combines with J gene TRBJ1-5; D gene ambiguous. Germline lookup yields CDR1 SGHDT and CDR2 YYEEEE. V gave up 1 base and J gave up 4 bases, with 12 bases separating them. The CDR3 length is 15 residues.

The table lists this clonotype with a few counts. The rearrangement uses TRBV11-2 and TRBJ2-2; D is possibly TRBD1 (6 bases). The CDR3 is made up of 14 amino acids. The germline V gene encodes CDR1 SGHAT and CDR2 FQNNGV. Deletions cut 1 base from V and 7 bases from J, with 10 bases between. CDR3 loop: CASSLAGAGGELFF. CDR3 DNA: TGTGCCAGCAGCTTAGCAGGGGCGGGCGGGGAGCTGTTTTTT.

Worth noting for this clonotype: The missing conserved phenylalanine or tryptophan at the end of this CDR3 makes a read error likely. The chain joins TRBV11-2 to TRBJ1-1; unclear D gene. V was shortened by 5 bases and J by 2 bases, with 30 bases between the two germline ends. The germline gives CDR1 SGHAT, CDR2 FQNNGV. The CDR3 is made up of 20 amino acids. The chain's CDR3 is CASSARNWWRKRWSNTEAFI. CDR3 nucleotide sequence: TGTGCCAGCAGCGCTCGGAACTGGTGGCGCAAGAGGTGGAGTAACACTGAAGCTTTCATT.

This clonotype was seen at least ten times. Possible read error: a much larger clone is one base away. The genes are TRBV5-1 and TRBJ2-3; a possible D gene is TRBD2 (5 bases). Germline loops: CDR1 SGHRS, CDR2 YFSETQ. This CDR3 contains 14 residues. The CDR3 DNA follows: TGCGCCAGCAGCCGCCAAAGCGGCACAGTTACGCAGTATTTT. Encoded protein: CASSRQSGTVTQYF. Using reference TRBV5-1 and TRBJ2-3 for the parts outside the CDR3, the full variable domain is KAGVTQTPRYLIKTRGQQVTLSCSPISGHRSVSWYQQTPGQGLQFLFEYFSETQRNKGNFPGRFSGRQFSNSRSEMNVSTLELGDSALYLCASSRQSGTVTQYFGPGTRLTVL.

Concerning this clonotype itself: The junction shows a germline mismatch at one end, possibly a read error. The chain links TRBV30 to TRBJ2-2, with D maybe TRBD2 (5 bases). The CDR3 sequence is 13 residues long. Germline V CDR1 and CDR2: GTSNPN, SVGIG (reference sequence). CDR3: CAWSELFSGELFF. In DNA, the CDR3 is TGTGCCTGGAGTGAATTGTTCTCCGGGGAGCTGTTCTTT.

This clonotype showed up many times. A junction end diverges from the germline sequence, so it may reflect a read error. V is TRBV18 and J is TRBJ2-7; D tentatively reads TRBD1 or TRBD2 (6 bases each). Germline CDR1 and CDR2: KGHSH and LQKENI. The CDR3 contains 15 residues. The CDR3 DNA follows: TGTGCCAGCTCACCACCGGGGGGCAAATACTACGGGCAGTACTTC. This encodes CASSPPGGKYYGQYF.

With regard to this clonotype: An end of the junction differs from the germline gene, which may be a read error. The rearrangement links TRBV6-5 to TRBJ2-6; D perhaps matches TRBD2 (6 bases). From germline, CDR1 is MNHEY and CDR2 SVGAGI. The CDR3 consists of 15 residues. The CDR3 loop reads CVSRLRGFGANVLTF. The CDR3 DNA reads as TGTGTCAGCAGACTACGGGGGTTTGGGGCTAACGTCCTGACATTC.

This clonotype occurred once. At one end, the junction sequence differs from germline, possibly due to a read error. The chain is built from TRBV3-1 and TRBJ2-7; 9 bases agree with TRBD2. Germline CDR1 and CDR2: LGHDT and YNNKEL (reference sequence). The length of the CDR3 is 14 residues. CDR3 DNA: TGTTCCAGCAGCCGTTTAGCGGGAGACTACGAGCAGAACTTC. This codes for CSSSRLAGDYEQNF.

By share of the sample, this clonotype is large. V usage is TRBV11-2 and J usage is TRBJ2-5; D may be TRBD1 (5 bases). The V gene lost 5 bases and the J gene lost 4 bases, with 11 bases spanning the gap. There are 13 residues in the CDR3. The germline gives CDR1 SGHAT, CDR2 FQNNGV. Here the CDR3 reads CASSPRQIETQYF. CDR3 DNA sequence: TGTGCCAGCAGCCCTAGACAGATAGAGACCCAGTACTTC.

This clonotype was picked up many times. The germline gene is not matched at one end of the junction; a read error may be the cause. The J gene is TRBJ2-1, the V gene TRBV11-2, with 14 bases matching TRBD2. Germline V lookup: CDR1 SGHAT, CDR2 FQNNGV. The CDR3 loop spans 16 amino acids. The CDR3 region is CTSSLSGLAGGNEQFF. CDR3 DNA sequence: TGTACCAGCAGCTTATCCGGACTAGCGGGGGGAAATGAGCAGTTCTTC.

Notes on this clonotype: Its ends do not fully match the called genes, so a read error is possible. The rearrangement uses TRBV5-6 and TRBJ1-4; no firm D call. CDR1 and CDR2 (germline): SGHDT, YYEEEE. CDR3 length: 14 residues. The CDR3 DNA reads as TGTGCCAACAGCTTGGCTTGGCTGACTGAAAAACTTTTTTTT. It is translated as CANSLAWLTEKLFF.

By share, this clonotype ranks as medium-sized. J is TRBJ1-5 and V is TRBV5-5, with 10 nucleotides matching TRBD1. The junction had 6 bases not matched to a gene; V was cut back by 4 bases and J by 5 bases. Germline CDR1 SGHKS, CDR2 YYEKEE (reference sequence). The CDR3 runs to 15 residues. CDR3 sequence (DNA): TGTGCCAGCAGCCAGGACAGGGGGATTCATCAGCCCCAGCATTTT. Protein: CASSQDRGIHQPQHF.

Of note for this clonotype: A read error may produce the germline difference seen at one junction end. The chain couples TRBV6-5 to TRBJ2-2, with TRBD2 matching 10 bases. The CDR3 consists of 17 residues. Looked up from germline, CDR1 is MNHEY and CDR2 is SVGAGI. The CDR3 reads CASQRRLAGVVRGELLF. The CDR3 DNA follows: TGTGCCAGCCAGCGCCGGCTAGCGGGAGTGGTTCGTGGGGAGCTGCTTTTC.